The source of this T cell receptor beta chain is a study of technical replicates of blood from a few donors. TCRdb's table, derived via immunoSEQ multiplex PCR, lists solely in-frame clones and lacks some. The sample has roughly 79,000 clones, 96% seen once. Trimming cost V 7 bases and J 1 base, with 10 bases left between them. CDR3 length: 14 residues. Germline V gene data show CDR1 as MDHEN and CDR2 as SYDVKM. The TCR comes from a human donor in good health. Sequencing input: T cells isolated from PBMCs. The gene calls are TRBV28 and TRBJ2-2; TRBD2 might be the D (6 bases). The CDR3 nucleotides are TGTGCCAGCACTAGCGACTGGAACACCGGGGAGCTGTTTTTT. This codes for CASTSDWNTGELFF.